This T cell receptor (beta chain) was found in a study of cytomegalovirus exposure and HLA in healthy donors. Across the study: In a later analysis, the 130 or so validation repertoires were reported to have used the same platform as the 550 to 850 first-cohort repertoires.

This CDR3 is 10 amino acids long. V lost 5 bases and J 8 bases, leaving 6 bases between the germline ends. Germline loops: CDR1 GTSNPN, CDR2 SVGIG (reference sequence). Study-level findings and limits: With high specificity and sensitivity, the classifier reportedly diagnosed cytomegalovirus status. The tendency of first-cohort TCR clusters to co-occur in the 130 or so validation repertoires was identified by a subsequent analysis. Through in vitro validation, three CMV-associated chains were shown to be specific for CMV antigens.

Remarks on this clone: Its specificity is unknown.

Assay: immunoSEQ multiplex PCR; the TCRdb copy retains only in-frame clones and omits some. This table holds under 150,000 clones, roughly 90% found once. Sequencing used PBMCs. This TCR was sampled from a young man in good health and CMV-seronegative. This chain uses TRBV30 with TRBJ1-4; D gene ambiguous. This CDR3 is CAWGGEKLFF. The CDR3 DNA reads as TGTGCCTGGGGAGGGGAAAAACTGTTTTTT.